Listed here are 13 T cell receptor beta chains from one sample, sequenced in a study of blood T cell repertoires in COVID-19. TCRdb's copy holds only in-frame clones and misses some; the assay was immunoSEQ multiplex PCR. The table lists 75,000 to 90,000 clones, roughly 80% of them singletons. The sequenced sample consisted of peripheral blood. All receptors come from a woman between 70 and 85 years old with acute or convalescent COVID-19.

This clone was found once. This sequence joins TRBV4-1 and TRBJ1-2; D gene ambiguous. Germline loops: CDR1 MGHRA, CDR2 YSYEKL. V was clipped by 4 bases and J by 3 bases, with 15 bases between them. The CDR3 sequence is 15 residues long. CDR3 nucleotides: TGCGCCAGCAGCCCCGACGGATGGGGAGACTATGGCTACACCTTC. Its protein product is CASSPDGWGDYGYTF.

The J gene is TRBJ2-2, the V gene TRBV7-9; possibly TRBD2 for D (5 bases). Germline V gene lookup returns CDR1 SEHNR and CDR2 FQNEAQ (reference sequence). V was trimmed by 0 bases and J by 3 bases, leaving 8 bases between them. The CDR3 runs 15 residues. Here the CDR3 DNA reads TGTGCCAGCAGCTTAGCGGGAGACCACACCGGGGAGCTGTTTTTT. Amino acids: CASSLAGDHTGELFF.

This clone showed up just once. V gene TRBV7-9 combines with J gene TRBJ2-3; D uncertain. Deletions cut 1 base from V and 5 bases from J, with 10 bases between. The CDR3 spans 14 residues. Per germline, CDR1 SEHNR and CDR2 FQNEAQ (reference sequence). Here the CDR3 reads CASSLDRSGDTQYF. The CDR3 region has the DNA TGTGCCAGCAGCTTAGATCGATCCGGAGATACGCAGTATTTT.

This clone was seen only once. This chain links TRBV6-5 with TRBJ2-7; D gene unclear. Germline CDR1 MNHEY, CDR2 SVGAGI. This CDR3 is 14 amino acids long. V lost 0 bases and J lost 2, with 8 bases in between. DNA of the CDR3: TGTGCCAGCAGTTACTCGAAGAGTACCTACGAGCAGTACTTC. Its protein is CASSYSKSTYEQYF.

V is TRBV14 and J is TRBJ1-1; no definite D call. The germline V gene has CDR1 SGHDN and CDR2 FVKESK. The V end was cut by 0 bases, the J end by 5 bases, with 13 bases between. The CDR3 loop spans 15 amino acids. CDR3 loop: CASSQDMTPRTEAFF. The CDR3 DNA sequence: TGTGCCAGCAGCCAAGATATGACTCCCCGGACTGAAGCTTTCTTT.

The rearrangement joins TRBV7-8 to TRBJ1-5, with TRBD1 matching over 8 bases. The V segment lost 5 bases and the J segment 2 bases; nucleotides outside the gene matches: 8. The length of the CDR3 is 16 residues. CDR1 and CDR2 (germline): SGHVS, FQNEAQ. In DNA form, the CDR3 reads TGTGCCAGCAGCCTGTGGGACAGGCCCCGCAATCAGCCCCAGCATTTT. Protein: CASSLWDRPRNQPQHF. Full variable domain (missing parts from reference TRBV7-8 and TRBJ1-5): GAGVSQSPRYKVAKRGQDVALRCDPISGHVSLFWYQQALGQGPEFLTYFQNEAQLDKSGLPSDRFFAERPEGSVSTLKIQRTQQEDSAVYLCASSLWDRPRNQPQHFGDGTRLSIL.

The chain links TRBV29-1 to TRBJ2-5, with 7 positions matching TRBD1. Germline V gene lookup returns CDR1 SQVTM and CDR2 ANQGSEA. V was pared by 5 bases and J by 5 bases, with 11 bases of the junction left unmatched. This CDR3 has 14 residues. CDR3 sequence (DNA): TGCAGCGTTACGACGACAGGGCCCTCGGAGACCCAGTACTTC. This sequence encodes CSVTTTGPSETQYF.

This sequence joins TRBV4-2 and TRBJ2-1; possibly TRBD2 for D (5 bases). Trimming shortened V by 1 base and J by 6 bases, and 10 bases separated the two germline ends. Germline CDR1 and CDR2: LGHNA and YNFKEQ. The CDR3 covers 14 residues. CDR3 amino acids: CASSQVGEGNEQFF. CDR3 DNA: TGTGCCAGCAGCCAAGTGGGAGAGGGCAATGAGCAGTTCTTC.

V is TRBV14 and J is TRBJ2-7; D possibly corresponds to TRBD1 (6 bases). The CDR3 is 15 amino acids. Germline values: CDR1 SGHDN, CDR2 FVKESK. The germline V and J ends were trimmed by 2 bases and 2 bases, with 13 bases remaining between them. The CDR3 DNA reads as TGTGCCAGCAGCCAACCTAAGACAGGAACCTACGAGCAGTACTTC. This codes for CASSQPKTGTYEQYF.

The CDR3 is CASSQDHPTGANVLTF. DNA of the CDR3: TGCGCCAGCAGCCAAGATCATCCTACTGGGGCCAACGTCCTGACTTTC. The rearrangement uses TRBV4-3 and TRBJ2-6; no firm D call. The CDR3 length is 16 residues. Between the trimmed V and J ends, which lost 0 bases and 2 bases, there was a span of 8 bases. CDR1 is LGHNA and CDR2 is YSLEER in the germline V gene.

The chain uses TRBV20-1 and TRBJ1-1, with D perhaps TRBD1 (6 bases). V dropped 3 bases and J dropped 6 bases, with 14 bases sitting between them. This CDR3 region has 13 residues. The germline V gene encodes CDR1 DFQATT and CDR2 SNEGSKA (reference sequence). As DNA, the CDR3 is TGCAGTGCTAGTGCAAGGCAGGGGTCTGAAGCTTTCTTT. Protein product: CSASARQGSEAFF.

The chain links TRBV24-1 to TRBJ1-6; D may be TRBD1 (5 bases). CDR1 and CDR2 (germline): KGHDR, SFDVKD. V was cut by 5 bases and J by 5 bases, with 9 bases left in between. This CDR3 has 14 amino acids. Written as DNA, the CDR3 is TGTGCCACCAGTGGGAACAGGAATAATTCACCCCTCCACTTT. Protein: CATSGNRNNSPLHF.

The chain carries TRBV4-2 and TRBJ1-1; D uncertain. V lost 0 bases and J 4 bases, leaving 6 bases between the germline ends. The CDR3 consists of 13 residues. Germline CDR1 reads LGHNA; CDR2 reads YNFKEQ. For the CDR3, the DNA is TGTGCCAGCAGCCAAGAACAGCTCACTGAAGCTTTCTTT. Translating gives CASSQEQLTEAFF.